The 3 T cell receptor beta chains given below trace back to one sample, sequenced in a study of T cells in Graves' hyperthyroidism and ophthalmopathy. The investigators amplified TCR beta CDR3 regions from RNA transcripts. Researchers ran a first-round RT-PCR on the TCR CDR3 using the HTBI primer set. TCRdb fed the multiplex PCR reads into MiXCR, producing one record per CDR3 protein. The table shows fewer than 450,000 distinct CDR3 sequences, with about 18% occurring only once. Sequencing was carried out using blood. The origin of the receptors is a woman aged 30 to 39 with Graves' hyperthyroidism that later progressed to Graves' ophthalmopathy.

At least ten counts were recorded for this clonotype. The J gene is TRBJ2-1, the V gene TRBV7-9; TRBD2 might be the D (6 bases). Germline V lookup: CDR1 SEHNR, CDR2 FQNEAQ (reference sequence). The CDR3 spans 16 residues. V shed 2 bases and J shed 4 bases, with 15 bases lying between them. CDR3 in DNA: TGTGCCAGCAGCTTAAATAGGGACTCACTATACAATGAGCAGTTCTTC. Translating it yields CASSLNRDSLYNEQFF.

This clonotype was counted at least ten times. The chain carries TRBV2 and TRBJ1-4, with 8 bases aligning to TRBD1. This CDR3 is built from 18 residues. CDR1 and CDR2 (germline): SNHLY, FYNNEI. The ends lost 5 bases at V and 0 bases at J; junction bases unmatched: 11. The CDR3 loop is CASSQDRDGFATNEKLFF. In nucleotides, the CDR3 is TGTGCCAGCAGTCAGGACAGGGACGGTTTTGCAACTAATGAAAAACTGTTTTTT.

This clonotype was found many times. The V gene is TRBV28, the J gene TRBJ1-4, with a possible D match to TRBD1 (5 bases). Per germline, CDR1 MDHEN and CDR2 SYDVKM. V was trimmed by 4 bases and J by 4 bases, leaving 13 bases between them. CDR3 length: 15 amino acids. CDR3 coding DNA: TGTGCCAGCAGTTCGCCAGGGTCCTTTAATGAAAAACTGTTTTTT. Its translation is CASSSPGSFNEKLFF.